The subject of this entry is one T cell receptor beta chain. The data were produced by immunoSEQ multiplex PCR, yet TCRdb's version contains in-frame clones alone and is incomplete. The sample includes 2.3 million or so clones, over 90% seen only once; the top ten take 0.39%. The sample comes from a study of shared clonotypes between healthy human individuals. Division of CD4+ cells produced a CD45RA+ naive subset and a CD45RA-negative memory subset. The CDR3 runs 17 residues. Germline lookup yields CDR1 SGHRS and CDR2 YFSETQ. J gave up 2 bases and V 2 bases, and 6 bases lay outside the gene matches. This chain joins TRBV5-1 and TRBJ2-4, with 11 bases lining up with TRBD2. This TCR was recovered from a man between 18 and 35 years old in good health. Some clones in this sample may be carry-over from other donors' samples. The sample comprised naive CD4+ T cells from PBMCs. Subset of the sample: CD45RA+ positively selected. DNA of the CDR3: TGCGCCAGCAGCTTAGACACTAGCGGGAGATCCAAAAACATTCAGTACTTC. Protein sequence: CASSLDTSGRSKNIQYF.